These 28 T cell receptor beta chains came from one sample sequenced in a study of OX40 agonist ivuxolimab in advanced cancers. Clones were read by immunoSEQ multiplex PCR, and TCRdb kept only the in-frame ones, dropping some. This table holds approximately 23,000 clones, roughly 88% found once. The specimen comprised CD4+ or CD8+ T cells sorted from blood, sampled in a trial of the OX40 agonist ivuxolimab. These receptors were collected from an adult with an advanced solid tumor such as melanoma, head and neck, liver or kidney cancer.

V is TRBV7-9 and J is TRBJ2-7; the D is unclear. V was clipped by 1 base and J by 0 bases, with 4 bases between them. Per germline, CDR1 SEHNR and CDR2 FQNEAQ (reference sequence). The CDR3 contains 13 residues. This chain's CDR3 is CASSLDGSYEQYF. CDR3 nucleotides: TGTGCCAGCAGCTTAGACGGCTCCTACGAGCAGTACTTC.

The chain carries TRBV9 and TRBJ2-2; 8 bases are shared with TRBD1. V was pared by 2 bases and J by 6 bases, with 3 bases of the junction left unmatched. CDR3 length: 14 residues. The germline CDR1 and CDR2 sequences are SGDLS and YYNGEE. For the CDR3, the DNA is TGTGCCAGCAGCGTGGGGGACAGGCCCGGGGAGCTGTTTTTT. Translated: CASSVGDRPGELFF.

The chain couples TRBV9 to TRBJ2-7; the D is unclear. CDR1 SGDLS and CDR2 YYNGEE come from the germline V gene. V lost 7 bases and J 3 bases, leaving 17 bases between the germline ends. The CDR3 runs 14 residues. The CDR3 nucleotides are TGTGCCAGCGGCGCGTCGGGCAGTAGCTACGAGCAGTACTTC. Its translation: CASGASGSSYEQYF. Looking up the rest from reference TRBV9 and TRBJ2-7 gives the full variable domain: DSGVTQTPKHLITATGQRVTLRCSPRSGDLSVYWYQQSLDQGLQFLIQYYNGEERAKGNILERFSAQQFPDLHSELNLSSLELGDSALYFCASGASGSSYEQYFGPGTRLTVT.

This clone was observed a handful of times. The J gene is TRBJ2-3, the V gene TRBV9; D gene ambiguous. Germline V lookup: CDR1 SGDLS, CDR2 YYNGEE. The V gene lost 4 bases and the J gene lost 6 bases, with 6 bases spanning the gap. The CDR3 totals 11 residues. CDR3 nucleotide sequence: TGTGCCAGCAGCCCGGCGGATACGCAGTATTTT. It yields the protein CASSPADTQYF.

The chain joins TRBV4-1 to TRBJ2-3; no clear D gene. Trimming shortened V by 1 base and J by 1 base, and 9 bases separated the two germline ends. This CDR3 is built from 15 residues. Germline-derived CDR1 and CDR2 are MGHRA and YSYEKL. CDR3 DNA: TGCGCCAGCAGCCAAGGGCGGAGAGGCACAGATACGCAGTATTTT. Its protein is CASSQGRRGTDTQYF.

The chain links TRBV19 to TRBJ2-1; 7 bases are shared with TRBD2. Germline loops: CDR1 LNHDA, CDR2 SQIVND (reference sequence). V gave up 10 bases and J gave up 7 bases; unmatched junction bases: 10. CDR3 size: 13 residues. The CDR3 region is CATSWGGGNEQFF. Here the CDR3 DNA reads TGTGCCACTTCTTGGGGGGGAGGAAATGAGCAGTTCTTC.

The CDR3 loop is CASSIGGEQYF. The CDR3 DNA reads as TGTGCCAGTAGTATAGGAGGCGAGCAGTACTTC. The chain has TRBV19 and TRBJ2-7; the D is unclear. Trimming took off 1 base at V and 6 bases at J, with 4 bases between the two ends. CDR1 is LNHDA and CDR2 is SQIVND in the germline V gene (reference sequence). The CDR3 length is 11 residues.

The rearrangement uses TRBV7-6 and TRBJ2-3; TRBD2 matches 9 bases. V was pared by 5 bases and J by 2 bases, with 5 bases of the junction left unmatched. The CDR3 is 15 amino acids. Germline assignment: CDR1 SGHVS and CDR2 FNYEAQ. The chain's CDR3 is CASSESGGPTDTQYF. Here the CDR3 DNA reads TGTGCCAGCAGCGAAAGCGGGGGGCCCACAGATACGCAGTATTTT.

This clone has a single count. The rearrangement links TRBV7-9 to TRBJ2-7; D uncertain. Trimming shortened V by 3 bases and J by 0 bases, and 3 bases separated the two germline ends. The CDR3 has 12 residues. Germline lookup yields CDR1 SEHNR and CDR2 FQNEAQ (reference sequence). The CDR3 DNA sequence: TGTGCCAGCAGCTTCCTCTCCTACGAGCAGTACTTC. Translated: CASSFLSYEQYF.

For the CDR3, the DNA is TGTGCCAGCAGCCGGACCTACGAGCAGTACTTC. Residues: CASSRTYEQYF. This rearrangement joins TRBV13 to TRBJ2-7; D not certain. Trimming took 5 bases from V and 2 from J, leaving 4 bases between them. Germline-derived CDR1 and CDR2 are PRHDT and FYEKMQ (reference sequence). The CDR3 contains 11 residues.

The genes are TRBV5-6 and TRBJ2-1; unclear D gene. With 0 bases removed from V and 2 bases from J, the gap between germline ends came to 9 bases. This CDR3 spans 15 amino acids. Germline values: CDR1 SGHDT, CDR2 YYEEEE. CDR3 loop: CASSLANAAYNEQFF. In DNA form, the CDR3 reads TGTGCCAGCAGCTTGGCCAACGCGGCCTACAATGAGCAGTTCTTC.

The chain couples TRBV9 to TRBJ2-1; TRBD2 agrees at 7 bases. This CDR3 region has 16 residues. In germline, CDR1 is SGDLS, CDR2 YYNGEE. With 0 bases clipped from V and 8 bases from J, the junction kept 11 bases outside the gene matches. This CDR3 reads CASSVASGEGQHEQFF. The CDR3 region has the DNA TGTGCCAGCAGCGTAGCGAGCGGGGAAGGTCAACATGAGCAGTTCTTC. Using reference TRBV9 and TRBJ2-1 for the parts outside the CDR3, the full variable domain is DSGVTQTPKHLITATGQRVTLRCSPRSGDLSVYWYQQSLDQGLQFLIQYYNGEERAKGNILERFSAQQFPDLHSELNLSSLELGDSALYFCASSVASGEGQHEQFFGPGTRLTVL.

This clone was detected only once. V gene TRBV11-3 combines with J gene TRBJ1-1, with D perhaps TRBD1 (5 bases). The CDR3 runs 12 residues. V was shortened by 2 bases and J by 8 bases, with 9 bases between the two germline ends. Looked up from germline, CDR1 is SGHNT and CDR2 is YENEEA. CDR3: CASSLRGREAFF. CDR3 nucleotides: TGTGCCAGCAGCTTAAGGGGCAGGGAAGCTTTCTTT.

V and J are TRBV9 and TRBJ1-2; D gene uncertain. Germline loops: CDR1 SGDLS, CDR2 YYNGEE. Trimming took 0 bases from V and 2 from J, leaving 11 bases between them. This CDR3 region has 15 residues. CDR3 bases: TGTGCCAGCAGCGTAGATATAGGGCTCAACTATGGCTACACCTTC. Translation: CASSVDIGLNYGYTF. Based on the CDR3 plus reference TRBV9 and TRBJ1-2, the full variable domain is DSGVTQTPKHLITATGQRVTLRCSPRSGDLSVYWYQQSLDQGLQFLIQYYNGEERAKGNILERFSAQQFPDLHSELNLSSLELGDSALYFCASSVDIGLNYGYTFGSGTRLTVV.

This chain links TRBV11-3 with TRBJ2-1; TRBD2 aligns across 11 bases. V was pared by 4 bases and J by 7 bases, with 15 bases of the junction left unmatched. The CDR3 consists of 18 residues. Germline values: CDR1 SGHNT, CDR2 YENEEA. CDR3 sequence reads: CASSSPRADRLAGNEQFF. CDR3 DNA: TGTGCCAGCAGCTCCCCCCGTGCCGACCGACTAGCGGGGAATGAGCAGTTCTTC.

This rearrangement joins TRBV6-6 to TRBJ2-7, with D maybe TRBD1 (6 bases). Trimming shortened V by 2 bases and J by 3 bases, and 11 bases separated the two germline ends. The CDR3 length is 14 residues. CDR1 MNHNY and CDR2 SVGAGI come from the germline V gene (reference sequence). The CDR3 nucleotides read TGTGCCAGCAGTTACCTTGGCAGGGGCTACGAGCAGTACTTC. Translated, it gives CASSYLGRGYEQYF.

The rearrangement uses TRBV5-6 and TRBJ1-2; D possibly corresponds to TRBD1 (6 bases). CDR1 and CDR2 (germline): SGHDT, YYEEEE. The CDR3 contains 15 residues. With 4 bases removed from V and 6 bases from J, the gap between germline ends came to 19 bases. Here the CDR3 DNA reads TGTGCCAGCAGCCCCGGACAGATTCTGAGGCATGGCTACACCTTC. Residues: CASSPGQILRHGYTF.

The rearrangement joins TRBV7-6 to TRBJ2-1, with 14 bases aligning to TRBD2. After removal of 1 base from V and 1 base from J, the junction contained 3 bases not matched to a gene. From germline, CDR1 is SGHVS and CDR2 FNYEAQ. The CDR3 is 18 amino acids. Written as DNA, the CDR3 is TGTGCCAGCAGCTTAGGACTAGCGGGAGGGCCATCCTACAATGAGCAGTTCTTC. The encoded protein is CASSLGLAGGPSYNEQFF.

The chain employs TRBV5-6 and TRBJ2-7; 7 nucleotides agree with TRBD1. Looked up from germline, CDR1 is SGHDT and CDR2 is YYEEEE. Unmatched junction bases numbered 8, after V lost 0 bases and J lost 2 bases. The CDR3 has 16 amino acids. The CDR3 protein is CASSLESGQIPYEQYF. CDR3 nucleotides: TGTGCCAGCAGCTTGGAGTCGGGACAGATTCCCTACGAGCAGTACTTC.

A single count supports this clone. The CDR3 DNA sequence: TGTGCCAGCAGCGTAGAATGGAGGGAAGGGAACTATGGCTACACCTTC. It specifies CASSVEWREGNYGYTF. The chain carries TRBV9 and TRBJ1-2; D remains ambiguous. Germline CDR1 SGDLS, CDR2 YYNGEE. CDR3 size: 16 residues. With 0 bases removed from V and 2 bases from J, the gap between germline ends came to 14 bases.

The genes are TRBV6-5 and TRBJ2-3; D gene ambiguous. The CDR3 is made up of 16 amino acids. Germline-derived CDR1 and CDR2 are MNHEY and SVGAGI. V was trimmed by 2 bases and J by 1 base, leaving 13 bases between them. The CDR3 coding sequence is TGTGCCAGCAGTTACATGTGGGGATCTCGCACAGATACGCAGTATTTT. It is translated as CASSYMWGSRTDTQYF.

The CDR3 is CASSDGGFLNEQYF. The CDR3, as DNA: TGTGCCAGCAGTGATGGGGGTTTTCTGAACGAGCAGTACTTC. The chain carries TRBV6-1 and TRBJ2-7; the D gene could be TRBD1 or TRBD2 (5 bases each). Trimming cost V 3 bases and J 5 bases, with 14 bases left between them. The germline V gene has CDR1 MNHNS and CDR2 SASEGT. The CDR3 has 14 amino acids.

The chain has TRBV5-1 and TRBJ2-1, with D tentatively TRBD1 (6 bases). Germline V gives CDR1 SGHRS, CDR2 YFSETQ. The CDR3 is 16 amino acids. Trimming cost V 1 base and J 0 bases, with 11 bases left between them. The CDR3 coding sequence is TGCGCCAGCAGCTTGAGGCCGGACAGCTCCTACAATGAGCAGTTCTTC. The encoded protein is CASSLRPDSSYNEQFF.

This clone was observed a handful of times. The CDR3 spells CASSSGTEGYEQYF. As DNA, the CDR3 is TGTGCCAGCAGTTCCGGGACTGAGGGCTACGAGCAGTACTTC. The rearrangement uses TRBV27 and TRBJ2-7; a weak D match, TRBD2 (6 bases). The CDR3 consists of 14 residues. With 4 bases removed from V and 3 bases from J, the gap between germline ends came to 13 bases. Per the germline V gene, CDR1 is MNHEY and CDR2 is SMNVEV (reference sequence).

The CDR3 protein is CASSLNRDETQYF. As DNA, the CDR3 is TGTGCCAGCAGCTTAAACAGGGATGAGACCCAGTACTTC. This rearrangement joins TRBV7-2 to TRBJ2-5; possibly TRBD1 for D (6 bases). In germline, CDR1 is SGHTA, CDR2 FQGNSA. The CDR3 runs to 13 residues. V was clipped by 2 bases and J by 5 bases, with 9 bases between them.

This clone came up a few times. This chain connects TRBV28 to TRBJ2-6; 8 positions match TRBD1. This CDR3 contains 16 residues. The germline V gene has CDR1 MDHEN and CDR2 SYDVKM. The junction had 5 bases not matched to a gene; V was cut back by 5 bases and J by 2 bases. The CDR3 region is CASSPTDRAGANVLTF. The CDR3 DNA is TGTGCCAGCAGTCCTACGGACAGGGCTGGGGCCAACGTCCTGACTTTC.

The CDR3 sequence is CASSGTSGRSGRSRDTYNEQFF. CDR3 in DNA: TGTGCCAGCTCAGGGACTAGCGGGAGGTCGGGCAGGAGCCGCGATACCTACAATGAGCAGTTCTTC. This sequence joins TRBV27 and TRBJ2-1, with TRBD2 matching 15 bases. The germline CDR1 and CDR2 sequences are MNHEY and SMNVEV (reference sequence). This CDR3 has 22 residues. V lost 8 bases to trimming and J lost 2 bases; unmatched junction nucleotides: 22.

This chain joins TRBV9 and TRBJ2-5; D remains unclear. This CDR3 spans 14 amino acids. Germline CDR1 reads SGDLS; CDR2 reads YYNGEE. V lost 4 bases and J 5 bases, leaving 15 bases between the germline ends. Here the CDR3 DNA reads TGTGCCAGCAGCCCTCGATTCCTGGGGGAGACCCAGTACTTC. Translated, it gives CASSPRFLGETQYF.